One sample yielded the 32 T cell receptor delta chains listed below, sequenced in a study of gamma-delta chains in newborns, infants, children. TCRdb re-called clones from the reads via CATT. This table has about 8,000 delta-chain clones, roughly 1.6% appearing once. The material sequenced was blood. Receptors originate from a child who was a newborn, infant or young child, either healthy, febrile or measles-vaccinated (not recorded which).

This clone has a count of ten or more. Here the CDR3 DNA reads TGTGCCTGTGACCCAGTACTGGGGGATACGCGAAGCTCCTGGGACACCCGACAGATGTTTTTC. Translating it yields CACDPVLGDTRSSWDTRQMFF. This rearrangement joins TRDV2 to TRDJ3; 13 nucleotides line up with TRDD3. Germline values: CDR1 GEAIGNYY, CDR2 EKD. J lost 0 bases, V lost 3 bases, and 10 bases had no gene match. This CDR3 has 21 residues.

This clone was detected many times. This chain links TRDV1 with TRDJ1; D uncertain. Germline V lookup: CDR1 TSWWSYY, CDR2 QGS. The CDR3 sequence is 18 residues long. V was cut by 2 bases and J by 0 bases, with 19 bases left in between. This CDR3 is CALGEGREGSWYTDKLIF. The CDR3 region has the DNA TGTGCTCTTGGGGAAGGTAGAGAGGGAAGTTGGTACACCGATAAACTCATCTTT.

This clone has more than one count but fewer than ten. Germline is not matched at one junction end, which may reflect a read error. The chain recombines TRDV2 with TRDJ2; 10 bases align to TRDD3. CDR3 length: 16 amino acids. Germline V gene data show CDR1 as GEAIGNYY and CDR2 as EKD. The CDR3 region is CACDTVGDTWTAQLFF. CDR3 nucleotides: TGTGCCTGTGACACCGTGGGGGATACTTGGACAGCACAGCTCTTCTTT.

In its sample, this clone was seen a few times. The protein TCRdb gives is from a much larger clone and does not agree with this DNA's translation at residue 3, likely a read error; the protein shown here comes from the DNA. The chain carries TRDV1 and TRDJ1, with 8 nucleotides matching TRDD3. Germline V gene sequence: CDR1 TSWWSYY, CDR2 QGS. CDR3 size: 19 residues. As DNA, the CDR3 is TGTGCTCCTGGGAGCCTAGTCCGGGGGATAGGCTCGTACACCGATAAACTCATCTTT. This translates into CAPGSLVRGIGSYTDKLIF.

About this clone: TCRdb's protein, taken from a much larger clone, differs from this DNA's translation at residue 10, likely owing to a read error; the protein displayed comes from the DNA. The J gene is TRDJ2, the V gene TRAV29/DV5; D is undetermined. The germline V gene has CDR1 NSMFDY and CDR2 ISSIKDK. V was pared by 0 bases and J by 4 bases, with 28 bases between. The CDR3 spans 20 residues. CDR3 amino acids: CAASVCNFPRSPPETAQLFF. CDR3 bases: TGTGCAGCAAGCGTCTGCAATTTCCCCAGATCGCCCCCGGAGACAGCACAACTCTTCTTT. The full variable domain, rest sourced from reference TRAV29/DV5 and TRDJ2, is DQQVKQNSPSLSVQEGRISILNCDYTNSMFDYFLWYKKYPAEGPTFLISISSIKDKNEDGRFTVFLNKSAKHLSLHIVPSQPGDSAVYFCAASVCNFPRSPPETAQLFFGKGTQLIVEP.

This clone occurred a few times. TCRdb records a much larger clone's protein for this DNA, with a difference at residue 15 that likely arises from a read error; the protein given is the translation of the DNA. J is TRDJ1 and V is TRDV1; 9 bases are shared with TRDD3. V lost 6 bases, J lost 3 bases, and 23 bases stayed unmatched. Germline V CDR1 and CDR2: TSWWSYY, QGS. The CDR3 contains 20 residues. CDR3 sequence: CALGWKGYETGGEHADKLIF. The CDR3, as DNA: TGTGCTCTTGGATGGAAGGGGTACGAGACTGGGGGAGAACACGCCGATAAACTCATCTTT.

This clone has a handful of counts. A read error likely explains this, since a far larger clone differs by one base. This chain connects TRDV2 to TRDJ3; TRDD3 aligns across 9 bases. The CDR3 extends over 20 amino acids. Germline V gives CDR1 GEAIGNYY, CDR2 EKD. The CDR3 reads CACGTVLLGDHVWDTRQMFF. The CDR3 DNA reads TGTGCCTGTGGCACCGTCCTACTGGGGGACCACGTTTGGGACACCCGACAGATGTTTTTC.

A remark on this clone: With a much larger clone just one base away, this may be a read error. The sample carries other DNA sequences with the same CDR3. V and J are TRDV2 and TRDJ1; a possible D gene is TRDD3 (5 bases). This CDR3 spans 15 amino acids. Germline CDR1 GEAIGNYY, CDR2 EKD. The CDR3 here is CACDPVGKDTDKLIF. The CDR3, as DNA: TGTGCCTGTGACCCGGTGGGGAAAGACACCGATAAACTTATCTTT.

Comments on this clone: Distinct nucleotide sequences in the sample also encode this CDR3. CDR3 DNA: TGTGCTCTTGGGGAACTCCCTCGGGGGTACACCGATAAACTCATCTTT. Translated: CALGELPRGYTDKLIF. The chain is built from TRDV1 and TRDJ1; D perhaps matches TRDD3 (5 bases). Trimming pared 0 bases from V and 0 bases from J, leaving 11 bases between. Germline V gene lookup returns CDR1 TSWWSYY and CDR2 QGS. This CDR3 is built from 16 residues.

This clone is categorized as medium-sized (0.01 to 0.1%). The junction departs from germline at one end; a sequencing error may be responsible. J is TRDJ1 and V is TRDV2; TRDD3 agrees at 10 bases. CDR1 is GEAIGNYY, CDR2 EKD, per germline. This CDR3 has 19 residues. DNA for the CDR3: TGTGCCTGTGACACCGAATACTGGGGGATCTCCAGCTACACCGATAAACTCACCTTT. It codes for CACDTEYWGISSYTDKLTF.

The V gene is TRDV2, the J gene TRDJ3, with 8 bases aligning to TRDD2. The CDR3 sequence is 19 residues long. Trimming cost V 1 base and J 0 bases; bases outside gene matches: 7. The germline V gene has CDR1 GEAIGNYY and CDR2 EKD. CDR3 sequence (DNA): TGTGCCTGTGACACGGGGCTTCCTACGGGCTCCTGGGACACCCGACAGATGTTTTTC. This gives the protein CACDTGLPTGSWDTRQMFF.

This clone was observed a handful of times. This may be a read error, as it is one base from a much larger clone. Other DNA sequences in this specimen translate into the identical CDR3. This rearrangement joins TRDV2 to TRDJ3; TRDD3 agrees at 10 bases. This CDR3 has 19 amino acids. The germline V gene has CDR1 GEAIGNYY and CDR2 EKD. The V and J ends lost 0 bases and 1 base, in that order; junction bases with no gene match: 5. The CDR3 spells CACDTWGIQGSWDTRQMFF. The CDR3 nucleotides read TGTGCCTGTGACACCTGGGGGATACAGGGTTCCTGGGACACCCGACAGATGTTTTTC.

This clone was detected only a few times. The junction and the germline gene differ at one end; a read error may be behind it. The V call is TRDV1, the J call TRDJ3; 8 positions match TRDD3. Germline V gene lookup returns CDR1 TSWWSYY and CDR2 QGS. This CDR3 comprises 22 residues. Written as DNA, the CDR3 is TGTGCTCTTGGGACTTACCCGCCAGGTGGGGGATTTGGTTCCTGGGACGCCCGACAGATGTTTTTC. Protein product: CALGTYPPGGGFGSWDARQMFF.

This clone was counted only a few times. A junction end diverges from the germline sequence, so it may reflect a read error. The sample has other DNA sequences that encode this CDR3 too. The chain has TRDV1 and TRDJ1, with 11 bases lining up with TRDD3. The CDR3 totals 23 residues. The germline CDR1 and CDR2 sequences are TSWWSYY and QGS. CDR3 protein: CALGESVGKGYWWGIRMDDKLIF. The CDR3 region has the DNA TGTGCTCTTGGGGAAAGCGTTGGTAAGGGTTATTGGTGGGGGATACGCATGGACGATAAACTCATCTTC.

In its sample, this clone was seen a few times. The chain links TRDV1 to TRDJ1, with D possibly being TRDD2 (6 bases). The length of the CDR3 is 18 residues. Trimming stripped 3 bases from V and 8 bases from J, with 28 bases between. CDR1 and CDR2 (germline): TSWWSYY, QGS. CDR3 sequence: CALGELTSSLGTREKLIF. As DNA, the CDR3 is TGTGCTCTTGGGGAGCTTACTTCTTCCTTGGGGACAAGAGAAAAACTCATCTTT.

Note on this clone: At residue 15, the translated DNA and the protein in TCRdb do not agree; the protein given here is derived from the DNA. Other nucleotide sequences from this sample produce the same CDR3. This chain links TRDV2 with TRDJ3; a possible D gene is TRDD3 (5 bases). The germline gives CDR1 GEAIGNYY, CDR2 EKD. The CDR3 loop spans 17 amino acids. The CDR3: CACDTTGRSWDARQVFF. The DNA of the CDR3 is TGTGCCTGTGACACCACAGGACGCTCCTGGGACGCCCGACAGGTGTTTTTC.

This clone came up a few times. Other nucleotide sequences from this sample produce the same CDR3. The chain recombines TRDV3 with TRDJ1, with TRDD3 identical over 8 bases. The CDR3 spans 16 residues. Germline V gene lookup returns CDR1 TVYSNPD and CDR2 GDNSRS (reference sequence). V dropped 1 base and J dropped 5; count of bases not matched to a gene: 15. As DNA, the CDR3 is TGTGCCTTTAAATTTTCTGGGGGAGGCTGGACTGATAAACTCATCTTT. It translates to CAFKFSGGGWTDKLIF.

This clone is classed as medium-sized. The CDR3 DNA reads TGTGCTCTTGGGAATCCTACAATCGGCGTGGTTGGGGGATACGCGAGGGAGACAGCACAACTCTTCTTT. Its protein product is CALGNPTIGVVGGYARETAQLFF. The chain has TRDV1 and TRDJ2; 11 nucleotides agree with TRDD3. The CDR3 totals 23 residues. In germline, CDR1 is TSWWSYY, CDR2 QGS. With V trimmed by 5 bases and J by 4 bases, 27 bases remained unmatched.

Only a few counts were recorded for this clone. The chain joins TRDV3 to TRDJ3; TRDD3 matches 10 bases. V trimming: 0 bases; J trimming: 0 bases; junction bases outside the gene matches: 23. The CDR3 is 24 residues long. Germline CDR1 reads TVYSNPD; CDR2 reads GDNSRS (reference sequence). CDR3 residues: CAFRPLIGPGLGDGSSWDTRQMFF. The CDR3 DNA reads as TGTGCCTTTAGGCCCCTCATTGGCCCCGGACTGGGGGATGGAAGCTCCTGGGACACCCGACAGATGTTTTTC.

A few counts support this clone. This DNA's translation and the protein TCRdb lists, from a much larger clone, do not match at residue 17, likely due to a read error; the protein shown is translated from the DNA. The rearrangement links TRDV1 to TRDJ1, with 8 bases lining up with TRDD3. This CDR3 contains 18 residues. Germline values: CDR1 TSWWSYY, CDR2 QGS. The CDR3 sequence is CALGDLRDWGGYTDKLTF. For the CDR3, the DNA is TGTGCTCTTGGGGATCTACGAGACTGGGGGGGGTACACCGATAAACTCACCTTT.

This clone was observed a few times. TCRdb has a much larger clone's protein, which differs at residue 13 from the translation of this DNA, likely because of a read error; what is shown is the protein translated from the DNA. This rearrangement joins TRDV1 to TRDJ1; 9 positions agree with TRDD2. The V gene end was trimmed by 0 bases and the J gene end by 3 bases; junction bases not matched to a gene: 17. This CDR3 region has 20 residues. Per germline, CDR1 TSWWSYY and CDR2 QGS. CDR3 protein: CALGELPFLPYWEIPDKLIF. CDR3 coding DNA: TGTGCTCTTGGGGAACTACCCTTCCTACCGTACTGGGAGATCCCCGATAAACTCATCTTT.

In this sample, this clone turned up a few times. The chain uses TRDV1 and TRDJ1, with TRDD3 matching over 12 bases. Germline-derived CDR1 and CDR2 are TSWWSYY and QGS. The CDR3 sequence is 21 residues long. The V gene end was trimmed by 4 bases and the J gene end by 1 base; junction bases not matched to a gene: 19. DNA of the CDR3: TGTGCTCTTGGGGGCCGGCCTTCCCCGTACTGGGGGATACCTTTCACCGATAAACTCATCTTT. Residues: CALGGRPSPYWGIPFTDKLIF.

A few counts support this clone. A read error may explain this, as a much larger clone is one base away. The sample carries other DNA sequences with the same CDR3. The V call is TRDV1, the J call TRDJ1, with TRDD3 as a possible D gene (5 bases). In germline, CDR1 is TSWWSYY, CDR2 QGS. The CDR3 has 17 amino acids. The CDR3 region is CALGEPKGKIPTDKLIF. The CDR3 bases are TGTGCACTTGGGGAACCAAAGGGGAAAATCCCAACCGATAAACTCATCTTT.

In its sample, this clone is medium-sized. The chain uses TRDV1 and TRDJ1; 10 positions agree with TRDD3. Germline CDR1 TSWWSYY, CDR2 QGS. With 2 bases clipped from V and 5 bases from J, the junction kept 17 bases outside the gene matches. The CDR3 extends over 19 amino acids. CDR3 DNA sequence: TGTGCTCTTGGGGAAGGTGCCTACGAGTACTGGGGGATTGTAGATAAACTCATCTTT. Encoded protein: CALGEGAYEYWGIVDKLIF.

This clone is deemed medium-sized. The CDR3 reads CALGSSDRTGGLYYTDKLIF. DNA for the CDR3: TGTGCTCTTGGGTCGAGCGACCGTACTGGGGGACTCTATTACACCGATAAACTCATCTTT. The chain uses TRDV1 and TRDJ1, with 9 bases matching TRDD3. The CDR3 has 20 amino acids. The ends lost 5 bases at V and 0 bases at J; junction bases unmatched: 19. Germline V lookup: CDR1 TSWWSYY, CDR2 QGS.

Details on this clone: It is unclear where the CDR3 begins or ends on the DNA, so no DNA is shown, and the CDR3 is as TCRdb lists it. Other DNA sequences in this sample translate to the same CDR3. The gene calls are TRDV1 and TRDJ2; the table assigns TRDD3, which was not confirmed against the DNA. The CDR3 is 23 amino acids in total, end residues counted. Germline CDR1 and CDR2: TSWWSYY and QGS. The CDR3 sequence is CALGEFAYPCNDPPTALTAQLFF.

Worth noting for this clone: The TCRdb record carries a much larger clone's protein, which differs from this DNA's translation at residue 13; a read error is the likely cause, and the protein listed here is the DNA translation. V usage is TRDV2 and J usage is TRDJ1, with no clear D. The germline V gene has CDR1 GEAIGNYY and CDR2 EKD. CDR3 size: 16 residues. The CDR3 DNA sequence: TGTGCCTGTGACGCGCGCACTCCGGAAAGTACCGATAGACTCATCTTT. Translation gives CACDARTPESTDRLIF.

By share of the sample, this clone is medium-sized. The chain combines TRDV1 with TRDJ1; 12 positions match TRDD3. CDR1 TSWWSYY and CDR2 QGS come from the germline V gene. V shed 1 base, J shed 0 bases, and the junction held 12 bases outside the gene matches. The CDR3 totals 20 residues. The CDR3 nucleotides read TGTGCTCTTGGGGAACGGTCCTACTGGGGGATACAAGGGGACACCGATAAACTCATCTTT. This sequence encodes CALGERSYWGIQGDTDKLIF.

This clone appeared a few times. The protein recorded in TCRdb matches a much larger clone and deviates from this DNA's translation at residue 10, suggesting a read error; the protein here is obtained by translating the DNA. The CDR3 is CACDKRYWGTHSWDTRQMFF. As DNA, the CDR3 is TGTGCCTGTGACAAGAGGTACTGGGGGACCCACTCCTGGGACACCCGACAGATGTTTTTC. The chain has TRDV2 and TRDJ3, with 9 nucleotides matching TRDD3. This CDR3 has 20 residues. CDR1 is GEAIGNYY and CDR2 is EKD in the germline V gene. V lost 2 bases and J lost 0; bases outside the gene matches: 10.

This clone qualifies as medium-sized. The rearrangement links TRDV2 to TRDJ1; 11 nucleotides match TRDD3. The V gene's germline CDR1 is GEAIGNYY and CDR2 EKD. The V and J ends lost 4 bases and 2 bases, in that order; junction bases with no gene match: 2. CDR3 length: 14 amino acids. This CDR3 is CACDGGYETDKLIF. The CDR3, as DNA: TGTGCCTGTGATGGGGGATACGAGACCGATAAACTCATCTTT.

This clone was found a few times. The TCRdb record carries a much larger clone's protein, which differs from this DNA's translation at residue 13; a read error is the likely cause, and the protein listed here is the DNA translation. The chain couples TRDV2 to TRDJ3, with 7 positions matching TRDD3. In germline, CDR1 is GEAIGNYY, CDR2 EKD. The CDR3 totals 18 residues. CDR3 in amino acids: CACDTWGSSSWDARQMFF. The DNA of the CDR3 is TGTGCCTGTGACACCTGGGGGAGTAGCTCCTGGGACGCCCGACAGATGTTTTTC.

Worth noting for this clone: TCRdb's listed protein matches a much larger clone and diverges from this DNA's translation at residue 4, likely through a read error; the protein shown comes from the DNA. This chain uses TRDV2 with TRDJ3; 10 bases are shared with TRDD3. Looked up from germline, CDR1 is GEAIGNYY and CDR2 is EKD. The CDR3 contains 20 residues. This chain's CDR3 is CACGTVGDTFSSWDTRQMFF. CDR3 nucleotides: TGTGCCTGTGGCACCGTGGGGGATACCTTTTCATCCTGGGACACCCGACAGATGTTTTTC.